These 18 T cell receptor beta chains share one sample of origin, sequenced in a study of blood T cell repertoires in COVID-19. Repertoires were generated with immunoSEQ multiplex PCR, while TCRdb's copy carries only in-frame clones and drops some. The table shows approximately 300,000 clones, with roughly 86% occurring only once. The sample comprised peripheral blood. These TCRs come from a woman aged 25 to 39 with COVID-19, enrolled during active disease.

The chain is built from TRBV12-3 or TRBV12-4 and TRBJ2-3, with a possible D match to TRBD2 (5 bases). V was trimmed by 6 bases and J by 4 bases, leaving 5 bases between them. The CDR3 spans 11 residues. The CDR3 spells CASRLADTQYF. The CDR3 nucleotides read TGTGCCAGCAGACTAGCAGATACGCAGTATTTT.

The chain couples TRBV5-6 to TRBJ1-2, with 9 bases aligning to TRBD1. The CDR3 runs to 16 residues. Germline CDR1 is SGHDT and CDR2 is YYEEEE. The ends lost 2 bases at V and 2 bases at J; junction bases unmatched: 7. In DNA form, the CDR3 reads TGTGCCAGCAGCTTACAGGGGGCCGCTTCAAACTATGGCTACACCTTC. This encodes CASSLQGAASNYGYTF.

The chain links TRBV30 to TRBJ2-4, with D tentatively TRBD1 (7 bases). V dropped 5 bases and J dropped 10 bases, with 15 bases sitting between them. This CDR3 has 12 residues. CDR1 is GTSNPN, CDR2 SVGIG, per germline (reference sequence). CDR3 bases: TGTGCCTGGGCGGGACAGCGCCCTATTCAGTACTTC. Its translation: CAWAGQRPIQYF. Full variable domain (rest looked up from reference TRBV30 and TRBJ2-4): SQTIHQWPATLVQPVGSPLSLECTVEGTSNPNLYWYRQAAGRGLQLLFYSVGIGQISSEVPQNLSASRPQDRQFILSSKKLLLSDSGFYLCAWAGQRPIQYFGAGTRLSVL.

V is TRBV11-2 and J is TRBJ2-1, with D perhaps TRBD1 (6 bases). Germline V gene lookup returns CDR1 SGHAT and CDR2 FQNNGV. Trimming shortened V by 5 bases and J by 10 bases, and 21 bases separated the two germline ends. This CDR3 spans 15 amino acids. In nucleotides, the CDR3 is TGTGCCAGCAGCCCGCGATGGGCAGGGGCCCCCGAGCAGTTCTTC. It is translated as CASSPRWAGAPEQFF.

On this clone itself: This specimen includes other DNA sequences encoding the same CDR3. The DNA of the CDR3 is TGTGCCACCAGTGACTTTGTAAATGAGCAGTTCTTC. This encodes CATSDFVNEQFF. The genes are TRBV24-1 and TRBJ2-1; D is unresolved. Between the trimmed V and J ends, which lost 4 bases and 7 bases, there was a span of 7 bases. The CDR3 length is 12 residues. Germline values: CDR1 KGHDR, CDR2 SFDVKD.

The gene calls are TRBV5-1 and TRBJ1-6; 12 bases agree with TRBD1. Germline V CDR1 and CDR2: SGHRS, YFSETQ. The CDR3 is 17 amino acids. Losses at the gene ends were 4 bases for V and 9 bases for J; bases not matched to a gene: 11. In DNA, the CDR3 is TGCGCCAGCAGCCCTGGGACAGGGGGCGCGCTGGGTTCACCCCTCCACTTT. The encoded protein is CASSPGTGGALGSPLHF.

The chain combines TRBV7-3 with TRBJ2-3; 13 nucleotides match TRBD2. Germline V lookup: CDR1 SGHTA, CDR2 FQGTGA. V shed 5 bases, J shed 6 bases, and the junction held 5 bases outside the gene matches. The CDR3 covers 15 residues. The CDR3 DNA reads TGTGCCAGCAGCCCGACTAGCGGGAGGCCGGATACGCAGTATTTT. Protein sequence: CASSPTSGRPDTQYF.

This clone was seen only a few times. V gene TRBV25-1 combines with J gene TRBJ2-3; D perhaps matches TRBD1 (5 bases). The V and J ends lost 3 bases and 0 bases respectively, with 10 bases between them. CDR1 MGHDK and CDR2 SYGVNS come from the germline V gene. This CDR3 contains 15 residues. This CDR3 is CASSDSGSSTDTQYF. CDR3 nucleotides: TGTGCCAGCAGTGACTCAGGGTCTAGCACAGATACGCAGTATTTT.

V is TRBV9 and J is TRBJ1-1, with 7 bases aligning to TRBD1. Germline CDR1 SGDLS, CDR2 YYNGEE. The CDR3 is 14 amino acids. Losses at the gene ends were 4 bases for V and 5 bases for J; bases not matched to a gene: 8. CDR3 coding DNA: TGTGCCAGCAGCCCAGGGGGGTTTCGTACTGAAGCTTTCTTT. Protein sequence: CASSPGGFRTEAFF.

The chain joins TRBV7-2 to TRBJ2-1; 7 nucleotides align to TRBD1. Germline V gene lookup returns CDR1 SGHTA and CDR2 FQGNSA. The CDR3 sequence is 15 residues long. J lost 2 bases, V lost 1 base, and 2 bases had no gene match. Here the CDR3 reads CASSLDRGTYNEQFF. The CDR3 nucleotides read TGTGCCAGCAGCTTAGACAGGGGAACCTACAATGAGCAGTTCTTC.

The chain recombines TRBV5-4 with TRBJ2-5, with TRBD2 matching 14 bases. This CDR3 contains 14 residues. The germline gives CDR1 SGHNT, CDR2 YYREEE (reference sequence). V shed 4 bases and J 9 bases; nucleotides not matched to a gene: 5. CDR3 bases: TGTGCCAGCAGCCCGGGACTAGCGGGGGAGGCCCAGTACTTC. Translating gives CASSPGLAGEAQYF.

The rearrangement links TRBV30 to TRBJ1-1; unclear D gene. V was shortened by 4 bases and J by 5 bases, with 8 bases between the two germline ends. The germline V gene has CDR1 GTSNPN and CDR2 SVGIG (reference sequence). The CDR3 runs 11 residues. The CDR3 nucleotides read TGTGCCTGGATGAAGAGGACTGAAGCTTTCTTT. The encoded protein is CAWMKRTEAFF.

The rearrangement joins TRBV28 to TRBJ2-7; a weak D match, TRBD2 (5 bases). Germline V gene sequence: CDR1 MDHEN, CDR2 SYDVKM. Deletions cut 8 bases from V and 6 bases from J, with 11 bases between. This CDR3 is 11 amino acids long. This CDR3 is CASFGGGEQYF. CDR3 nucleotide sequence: TGTGCCAGCTTCGGAGGCGGCGAGCAGTACTTC.

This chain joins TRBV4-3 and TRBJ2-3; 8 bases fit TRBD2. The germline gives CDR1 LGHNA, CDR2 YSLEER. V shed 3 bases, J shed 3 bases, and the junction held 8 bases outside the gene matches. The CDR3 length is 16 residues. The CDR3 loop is CASSQAGTSKTDTQYF. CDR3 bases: TGCGCCAGCAGCCAGGCCGGGACTAGTAAGACAGATACGCAGTATTTT.

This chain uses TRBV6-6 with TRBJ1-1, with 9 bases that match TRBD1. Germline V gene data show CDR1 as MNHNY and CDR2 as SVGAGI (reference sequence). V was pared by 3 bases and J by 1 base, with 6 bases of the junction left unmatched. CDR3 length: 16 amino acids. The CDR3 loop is CASSYPGQGKNTEAFF. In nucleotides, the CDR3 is TGTGCCAGCAGTTATCCGGGACAGGGAAAGAACACTGAAGCTTTCTTT.

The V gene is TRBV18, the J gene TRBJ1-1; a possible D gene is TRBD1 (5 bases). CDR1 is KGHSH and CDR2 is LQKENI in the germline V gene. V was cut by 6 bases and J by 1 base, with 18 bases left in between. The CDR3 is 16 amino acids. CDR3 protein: CASSPLGGTGNTEAFF. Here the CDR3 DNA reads TGTGCCAGCTCGCCCCTCGGGGGGACGGGGAACACTGAAGCTTTCTTT.

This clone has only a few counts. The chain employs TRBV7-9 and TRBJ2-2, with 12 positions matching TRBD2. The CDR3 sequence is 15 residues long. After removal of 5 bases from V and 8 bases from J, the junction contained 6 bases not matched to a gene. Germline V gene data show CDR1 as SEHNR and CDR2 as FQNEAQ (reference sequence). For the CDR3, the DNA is TGTGCCAGCAGCCCCACGACTAGCGGGAGTGGGGAGCTGTTTTTT. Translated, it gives CASSPTTSGSGELFF.

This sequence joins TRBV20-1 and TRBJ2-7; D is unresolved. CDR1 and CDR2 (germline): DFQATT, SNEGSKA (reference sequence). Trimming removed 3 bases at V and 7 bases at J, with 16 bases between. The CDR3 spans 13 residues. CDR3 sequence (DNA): TGCAGTGCTAGTAAAGTCCTGGTGGCAGAGCAGTACTTC. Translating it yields CSASKVLVAEQYF.